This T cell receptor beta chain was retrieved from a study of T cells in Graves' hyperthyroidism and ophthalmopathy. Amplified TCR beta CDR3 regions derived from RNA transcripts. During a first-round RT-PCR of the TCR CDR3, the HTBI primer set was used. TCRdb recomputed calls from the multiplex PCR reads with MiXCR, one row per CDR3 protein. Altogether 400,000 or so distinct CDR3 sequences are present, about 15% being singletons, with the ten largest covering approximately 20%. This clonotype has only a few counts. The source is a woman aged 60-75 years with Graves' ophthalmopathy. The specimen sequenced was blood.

The CDR3 sequence is CSLAENQETQYF. The DNA for the CDR3 is TGCAGTCTAGCGGAAAACCAAGAGACCCAGTACTTC. The genes are TRBV20-1 and TRBJ2-5; 7 bases fit TRBD2. The V gene end was trimmed by 8 bases and the J gene end by 0 bases; junction bases not matched to a gene: 3. The CDR3 runs 12 residues. The V gene's germline CDR1 is DFQATT and CDR2 SNEGSKA (reference sequence).